The next 13 T cell receptor beta chains were all read from a single sample in a study of T-cell reconstitution after alpha-beta-depleted transplantation in children. A library of TCRbeta sequences, prepared with unique molecular identifiers, was generated. Using its own MiXCR run on the PCR reads, TCRdb lists one record per CDR3 protein. Here the sample spans approximately 200,000 distinct CDR3 sequences, 6.3% being singletons. This specimen was PBMCs, taken before TCRalphabeta/CD19-depleted stem cell transplant. These receptors were obtained from a girl under three years old with combined immunodeficiency, due to receive a stem cell transplant.

Ten or more counts support this clonotype. The gene calls are TRBV4-3 and TRBJ2-1, with D possibly being TRBD2 (5 bases). Deletions cut 4 bases from V and 8 bases from J, with 15 bases between. Germline V gives CDR1 LGHNA, CDR2 YSLEER. The CDR3 is 14 amino acids. The CDR3 bases are TGCGCCAGCAGCCCTAGCCCCCTTCGAGATGAGCAGTTCTTC. This codes for CASSPSPLRDEQFF.

This clonotype has a count of ten or more. The gene calls are TRBV24-1 and TRBJ2-5; 8 positions agree with TRBD1. The CDR3 is 15 amino acids. Per germline, CDR1 KGHDR and CDR2 SFDVKD. V shed 4 bases and J 4 bases; nucleotides not matched to a gene: 7. CDR3 bases: TGTGCCACCAGTGAGTTACAGGGGGTAGGAGAGACCCAGTACTTC. Translating it yields CATSELQGVGETQYF.

This clonotype showed up many times. This chain connects TRBV12-3 or TRBV12-4 to TRBJ2-1; D is unclear. This CDR3 is built from 15 residues. V was trimmed by 4 bases and J by 2 bases, leaving 12 bases between them. The CDR3 region has the DNA TGTGCCAGCAGTTCTCCGGGCCTTGCCTACAATGAGCAGTTCTTC. Protein: CASSSPGLAYNEQFF.

This clonotype was picked up a small number of times. The chain combines TRBV6-1 with TRBJ2-1, with 7 bases aligning to TRBD1. The V gene end was trimmed by 6 bases and the J gene end by 6 bases; junction bases not matched to a gene: 8. CDR3 length: 14 residues. CDR1 and CDR2 from the germline V gene are MNHNS and SASEGT. For the CDR3, the DNA is TGTGCCAGCAGCGACAGGGTGCCCCCCAATGAGCAGTTCTTC. Encoded protein: CASSDRVPPNEQFF.

This clonotype was detected many times. This chain uses TRBV12-3 or TRBV12-4 with TRBJ2-1; the match to TRBD1 covers 10 bases. Trimming cost V 7 bases and J 2 bases; bases outside gene matches: 5. CDR3 length equals 15 residues. CDR3 in DNA: TGTGCCAGCATGAAGGACAGGGGGGCCTACAATGAGCAGTTCTTC. The encoded protein is CASMKDRGAYNEQFF.

This clonotype was detected many times. The chain has TRBV7-2 and TRBJ2-1; TRBD2 might be the D (5 bases). V lost 4 bases and J 3 bases, leaving 10 bases between the germline ends. Germline assignment: CDR1 SGHTA and CDR2 FQGNSA. This CDR3 contains 14 residues. The CDR3, as DNA: TGTGCCAGCAGCTCGGCGGGCTTCTACAATGAGCAGTTCTTC. This encodes CASSSAGFYNEQFF.

Many counts were recorded for this clonotype. The chain joins TRBV7-3 to TRBJ2-3; the D gene could be TRBD1 or TRBD2 (5 bases each). V was pared by 5 bases and J by 2 bases, with 11 bases between. Germline lookup yields CDR1 SGHTA and CDR2 FQGTGA. The CDR3 consists of 14 residues. CDR3 sequence: CASSQGPATDTQYF. In DNA, the CDR3 is TGTGCCAGCAGCCAGGGACCAGCCACAGATACGCAGTATTTT. The variable domain in full, completed from reference TRBV7-3 and TRBJ2-3, reads GAGVSQTPSNKVTEKGKYVELRCDPISGHTALYWYRQSLGQGPEFLIYFQGTGAADDSGLPNDRFFAVRPEGSVSTLKIQRTERGDSAVYLCASSQGPATDTQYFGPGTRLTVL.

This clonotype was seen ten or more times. The V gene is TRBV27, the J gene TRBJ2-1, with no clear D. In germline, CDR1 is MNHEY, CDR2 SMNVEV (reference sequence). Trimming shortened V by 7 bases and J by 5 bases, and 18 bases separated the two germline ends. CDR3 length equals 15 residues. CDR3 sequence reads: CASTFFGPPNNEQFF. CDR3 in DNA: TGTGCCAGCACCTTCTTTGGGCCGCCCAACAATGAGCAGTTCTTC.

To note about this clonotype: With a much larger clone just one base away, this may be a read error. The V call is TRBV18, the J call TRBJ2-2; D is undetermined. Germline V gene lookup returns CDR1 KGHSH and CDR2 LQKENI. The CDR3 covers 16 residues. Here the CDR3 DNA reads TGTGCCAACTCAAACCAGGACGGCCAAAACACCGGGGAGCTGTTTTTT. This codes for CANSNQDGQNTGELFF.

This clonotype was seen ten or more times. V usage is TRBV13 and J usage is TRBJ2-1, with 13 bases matching TRBD2. V was clipped by 2 bases and J by 3 bases; unmatched bases: 7. The CDR3 has 18 residues. Germline V gives CDR1 PRHDT, CDR2 FYEKMQ (reference sequence). The CDR3 sequence is CASSLSRLAGGGYNEQFF. The CDR3 nucleotides read TGTGCCAGCAGCTTAAGCCGACTAGCGGGGGGAGGCTACAATGAGCAGTTCTTC.

The table lists this clonotype with many counts. The V gene is TRBV20-1, the J gene TRBJ2-7; TRBD2 is a possible D gene (5 bases). Germline-derived CDR1 and CDR2 are DFQATT and SNEGSKA (reference sequence). V was shortened by 2 bases and J by 6 bases, with 17 bases between the two germline ends. The CDR3 consists of 14 residues. CDR3 loop: CSARLSSGSSEQYF. The CDR3, as DNA: TGCAGTGCTAGACTGTCGAGCGGTAGTAGCGAGCAGTACTTC.

This clonotype appeared a few times. V usage is TRBV20-1 and J usage is TRBJ2-1; D gene unclear. The CDR3 length is 14 residues. The V end lost 5 bases, the J end lost 6 bases, and 17 bases lay between the germline ends. The V gene's germline CDR1 is DFQATT and CDR2 SNEGSKA (reference sequence). The CDR3 DNA reads as TGCAGTGCTCCTGGGCGTTGGTATTCCAATGAGCAGTTCTTC. The encoded protein is CSAPGRWYSNEQFF.

This clonotype was seen ten or more times. The J gene is TRBJ2-4, the V gene TRBV6-5; 11 bases line up with TRBD2. The germline CDR1 and CDR2 sequences are MNHEY and SVGAGI. This CDR3 has 17 residues. V shed 4 bases, J shed 7 bases, and the junction held 12 bases outside the gene matches. The CDR3 DNA follows: TGTGCCAGCAGTTCTGAAAGGCCCACTAGCGGGGGCAACATTCAGTACTTC. Residues: CASSSERPTSGGNIQYF.